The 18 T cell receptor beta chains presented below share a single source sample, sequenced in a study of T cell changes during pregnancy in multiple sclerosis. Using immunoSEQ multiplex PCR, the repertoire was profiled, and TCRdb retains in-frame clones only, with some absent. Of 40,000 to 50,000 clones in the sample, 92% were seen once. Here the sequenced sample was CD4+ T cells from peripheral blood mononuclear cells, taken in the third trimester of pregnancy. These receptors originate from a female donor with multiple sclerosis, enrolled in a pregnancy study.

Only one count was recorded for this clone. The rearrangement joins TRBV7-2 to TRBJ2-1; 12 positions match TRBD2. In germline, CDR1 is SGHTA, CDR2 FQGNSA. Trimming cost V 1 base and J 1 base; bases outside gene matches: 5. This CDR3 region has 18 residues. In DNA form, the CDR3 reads TGTGCCAGCAGCTTAGATGGGCTAGCGGGAGGGTCCTACAATGAGCAGTTCTTC. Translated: CASSLDGLAGGSYNEQFF.

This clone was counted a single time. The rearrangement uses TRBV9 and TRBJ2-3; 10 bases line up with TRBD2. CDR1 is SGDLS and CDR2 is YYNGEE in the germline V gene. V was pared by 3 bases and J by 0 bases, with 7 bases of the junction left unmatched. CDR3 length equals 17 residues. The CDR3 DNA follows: TGTGCCAGCAGCGAGCGGGAGGGGGGTTCTAGCACAGATACGCAGTATTTT. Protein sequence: CASSEREGGSSTDTQYF.

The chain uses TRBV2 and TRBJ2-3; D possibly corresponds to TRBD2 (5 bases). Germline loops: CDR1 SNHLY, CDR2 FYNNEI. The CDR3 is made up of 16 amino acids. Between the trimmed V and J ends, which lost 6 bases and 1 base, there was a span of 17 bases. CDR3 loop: CASRERLSYGTDTQYF. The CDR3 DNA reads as TGTGCCAGCAGGGAACGACTATCCTACGGCACAGATACGCAGTATTTT.

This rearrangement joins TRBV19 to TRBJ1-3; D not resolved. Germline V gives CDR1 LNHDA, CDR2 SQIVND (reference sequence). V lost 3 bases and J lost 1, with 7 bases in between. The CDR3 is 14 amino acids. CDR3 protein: CASSITGSGNTIYF. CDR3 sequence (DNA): TGTGCCAGTAGTATCACGGGATCTGGAAACACCATATATTTT. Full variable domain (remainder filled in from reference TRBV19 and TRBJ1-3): DGGITQSPKYLFRKEGQNVTLSCEQNLNHDAMYWYRQDPGQGLRLIYYSQIVNDFQKGDIAEGYSVSREKKESFPLTVTSAQKNPTAFYLCASSITGSGNTIYFGEGSWLTVV.

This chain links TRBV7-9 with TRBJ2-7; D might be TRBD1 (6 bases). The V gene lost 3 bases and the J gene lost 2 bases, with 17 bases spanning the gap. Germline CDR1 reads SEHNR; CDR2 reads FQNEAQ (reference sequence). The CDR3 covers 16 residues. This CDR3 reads CASSFGVNRVPYEQYF. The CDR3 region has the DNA TGTGCCAGCAGCTTTGGGGTCAACAGGGTTCCCTACGAGCAGTACTTC.

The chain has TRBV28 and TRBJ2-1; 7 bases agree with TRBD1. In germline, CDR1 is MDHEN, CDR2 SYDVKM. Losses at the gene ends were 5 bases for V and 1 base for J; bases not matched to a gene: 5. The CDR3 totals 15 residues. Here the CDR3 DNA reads TGTGCCAGCAGTGCAGACAGGGTTTCCTACAATGAGCAGTTCTTC. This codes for CASSADRVSYNEQFF. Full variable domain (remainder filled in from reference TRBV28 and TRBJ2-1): DVKVTQSSRYLVKRTGEKVFLECVQDMDHENMFWYRQDPGLGLRLIYFSYDVKMKEKGDIPEGYSVSREKKERFSLILESASTNQTSMYLCASSADRVSYNEQFFGPGTRLTVL.

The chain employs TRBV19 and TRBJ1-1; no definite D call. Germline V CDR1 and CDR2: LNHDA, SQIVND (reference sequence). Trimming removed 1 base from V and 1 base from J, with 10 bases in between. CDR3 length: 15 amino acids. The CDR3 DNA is TGTGCCAGTAGTATAGTTCGTGCAGGGAACACTGAAGCTTTCTTT. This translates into CASSIVRAGNTEAFF.

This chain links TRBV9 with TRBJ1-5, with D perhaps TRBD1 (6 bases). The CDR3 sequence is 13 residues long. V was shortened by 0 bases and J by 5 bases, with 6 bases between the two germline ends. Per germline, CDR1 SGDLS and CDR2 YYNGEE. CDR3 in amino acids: CASSVGGHQPQHF. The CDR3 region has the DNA TGTGCCAGCAGCGTAGGGGGGCATCAGCCCCAGCATTTT.

The CDR3 loop reads CASSELAGGSGEQYF. Written as DNA, the CDR3 is TGTGCCAGCAGTGAACTTGCGGGAGGCAGCGGCGAGCAGTACTTC. This chain connects TRBV6-1 to TRBJ2-7; 8 bases fit TRBD2. Germline assignment: CDR1 MNHNS and CDR2 SASEGT. The CDR3 spans 15 residues. Germline trimming cut 2 bases from V and 6 bases from J; bases unmatched to any gene: 9.

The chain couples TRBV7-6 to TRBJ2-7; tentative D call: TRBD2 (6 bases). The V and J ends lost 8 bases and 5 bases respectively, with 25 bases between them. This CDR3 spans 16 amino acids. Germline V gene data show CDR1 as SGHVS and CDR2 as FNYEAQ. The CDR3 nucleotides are TGTGCCAGCGGAGGTTTGGGCGGGGACCCACGGGACGAGCAGTACTTC. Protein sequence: CASGGLGGDPRDEQYF.

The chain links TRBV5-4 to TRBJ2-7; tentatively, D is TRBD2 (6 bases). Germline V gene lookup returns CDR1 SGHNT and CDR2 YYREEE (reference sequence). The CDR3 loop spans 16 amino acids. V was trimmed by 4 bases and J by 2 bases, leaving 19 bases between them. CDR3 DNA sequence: TGTGCCAGCAGCCATGGCGCTAGCGTAAATACCTACGAGCAGTACTTC. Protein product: CASSHGASVNTYEQYF. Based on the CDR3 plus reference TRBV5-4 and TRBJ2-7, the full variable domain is ETGVTQSPTHLIKTRGQQVTLRCSSQSGHNTVSWYQQALGQGPQFIFQYYREEENGRGNFPPRFSGLQFPNYSSELNVNALELDDSALYLCASSHGASVNTYEQYFGPGTRLTVT.

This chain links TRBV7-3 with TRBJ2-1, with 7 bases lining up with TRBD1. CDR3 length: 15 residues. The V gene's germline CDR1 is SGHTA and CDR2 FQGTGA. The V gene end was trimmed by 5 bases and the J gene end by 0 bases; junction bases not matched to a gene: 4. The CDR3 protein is CASSTTGDSYNEQFF. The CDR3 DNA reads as TGTGCCAGCAGCACCACAGGGGACTCCTACAATGAGCAGTTCTTC.

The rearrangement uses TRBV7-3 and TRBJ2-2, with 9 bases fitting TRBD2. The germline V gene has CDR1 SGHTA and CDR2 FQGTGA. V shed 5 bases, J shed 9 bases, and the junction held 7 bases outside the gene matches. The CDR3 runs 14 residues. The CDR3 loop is CASSPSLAGWELFF. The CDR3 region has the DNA TGTGCCAGCAGCCCAAGCCTAGCGGGATGGGAGCTGTTTTTT.

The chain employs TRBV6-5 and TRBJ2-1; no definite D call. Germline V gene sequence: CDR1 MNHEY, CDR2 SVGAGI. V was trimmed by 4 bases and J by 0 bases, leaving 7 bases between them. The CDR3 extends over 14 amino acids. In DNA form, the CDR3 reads TGTGCCAGCAGTTCACGGAGCTCCTACAATGAGCAGTTCTTC. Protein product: CASSSRSSYNEQFF.

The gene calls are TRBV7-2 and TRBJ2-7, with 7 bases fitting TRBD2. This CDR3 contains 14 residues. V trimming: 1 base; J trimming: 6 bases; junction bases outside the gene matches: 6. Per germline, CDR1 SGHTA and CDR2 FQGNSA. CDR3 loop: CASSLVAGVAEQYF. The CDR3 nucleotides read TGTGCCAGCAGCTTAGTGGCGGGAGTAGCCGAGCAGTACTTC.

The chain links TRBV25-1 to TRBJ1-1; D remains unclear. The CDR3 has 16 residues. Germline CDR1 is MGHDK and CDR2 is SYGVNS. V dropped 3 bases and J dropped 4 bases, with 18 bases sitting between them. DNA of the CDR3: TGTGCCAGCAGTGACCCCCTTGGTAATCGGGGCACTGAAGCTTTCTTT. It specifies CASSDPLGNRGTEAFF.

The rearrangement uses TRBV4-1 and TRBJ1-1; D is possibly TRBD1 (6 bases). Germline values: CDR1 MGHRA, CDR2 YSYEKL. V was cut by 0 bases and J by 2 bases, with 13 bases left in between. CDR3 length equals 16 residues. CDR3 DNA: TGCGCCAGCAGCCAAGAGATGGCAGGGGTAAACACTGAAGCTTTCTTT. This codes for CASSQEMAGVNTEAFF.

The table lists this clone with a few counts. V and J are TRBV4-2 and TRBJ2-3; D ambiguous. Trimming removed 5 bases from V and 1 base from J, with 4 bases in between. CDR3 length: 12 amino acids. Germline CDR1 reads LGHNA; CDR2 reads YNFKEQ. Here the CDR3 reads CASSSGTDTQYF. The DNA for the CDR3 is TGTGCCAGCAGCAGCGGCACAGATACGCAGTATTTT.